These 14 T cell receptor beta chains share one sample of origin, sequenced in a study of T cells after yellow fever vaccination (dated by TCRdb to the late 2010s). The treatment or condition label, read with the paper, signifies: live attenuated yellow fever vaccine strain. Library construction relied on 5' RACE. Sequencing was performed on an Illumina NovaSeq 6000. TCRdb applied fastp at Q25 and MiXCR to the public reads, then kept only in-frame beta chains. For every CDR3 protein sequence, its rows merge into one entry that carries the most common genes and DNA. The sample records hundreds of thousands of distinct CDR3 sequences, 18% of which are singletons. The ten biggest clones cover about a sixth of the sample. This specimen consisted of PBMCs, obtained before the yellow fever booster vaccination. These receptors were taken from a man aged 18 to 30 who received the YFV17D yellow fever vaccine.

The CDR3, as DNA: TGCGCCAGCAGCATGGAAGTCAATAATTCACCCCTCCACTTT. Amino acid sequence: CASSMEVNNSPLHF. The V call is TRBV5-1, the J call TRBJ1-6; no definite D call. Germline CDR1 is SGHRS and CDR2 is YFSETQ. The CDR3 totals 14 residues. Between the trimmed V and J ends, which lost 4 bases and 5 bases, there was a span of 10 bases.

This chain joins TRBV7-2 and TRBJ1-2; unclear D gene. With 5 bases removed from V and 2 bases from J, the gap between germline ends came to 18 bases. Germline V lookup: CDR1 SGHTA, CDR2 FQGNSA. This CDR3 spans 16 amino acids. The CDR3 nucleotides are TGTGCCAGCAGCGTCGGGAGAGGGTCGGTGAACTATGGCTACACCTTC. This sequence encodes CASSVGRGSVNYGYTF.

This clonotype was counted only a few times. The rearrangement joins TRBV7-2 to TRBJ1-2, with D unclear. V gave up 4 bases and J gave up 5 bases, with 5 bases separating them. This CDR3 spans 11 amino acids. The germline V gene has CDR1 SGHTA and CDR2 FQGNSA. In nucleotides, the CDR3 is TGTGCCAGCAGCTCCTTTTATGGCTACACCTTC. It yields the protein CASSSFYGYTF. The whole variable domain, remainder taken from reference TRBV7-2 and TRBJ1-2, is GAGVSQSPSNKVTEKGKDVELRCDPISGHTALYWYRQSLGQGLEFLIYFQGNSAPDKSGLPSDRFSAERTGGSVSTLTIQRTQQEDSAVYLCASSSFYGYTFGSGTRLTVV.

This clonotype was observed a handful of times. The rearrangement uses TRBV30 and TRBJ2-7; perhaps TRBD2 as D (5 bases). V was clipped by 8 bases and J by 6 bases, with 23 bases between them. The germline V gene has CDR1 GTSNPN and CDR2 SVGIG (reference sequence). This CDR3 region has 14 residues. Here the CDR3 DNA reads TGTGCCCTACAACATACAACGTACGGGGTCGAGCAGTACTTC. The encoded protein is CALQHTTYGVEQYF.

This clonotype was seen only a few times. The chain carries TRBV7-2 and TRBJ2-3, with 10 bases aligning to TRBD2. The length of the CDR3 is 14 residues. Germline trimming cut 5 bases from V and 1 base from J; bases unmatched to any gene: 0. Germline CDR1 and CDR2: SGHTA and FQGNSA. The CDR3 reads CASSGTSGTDTQYF. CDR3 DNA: TGTGCCAGCAGCGGGACTAGCGGCACAGATACGCAGTATTTT.

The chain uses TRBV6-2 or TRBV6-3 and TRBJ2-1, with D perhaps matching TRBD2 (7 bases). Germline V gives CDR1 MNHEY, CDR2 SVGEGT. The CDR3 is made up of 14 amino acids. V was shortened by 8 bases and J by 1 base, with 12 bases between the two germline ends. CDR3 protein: CASLGGVSYNEQFF. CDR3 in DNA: TGTGCCAGCTTAGGGGGGGTTTCCTACAATGAGCAGTTCTTC.

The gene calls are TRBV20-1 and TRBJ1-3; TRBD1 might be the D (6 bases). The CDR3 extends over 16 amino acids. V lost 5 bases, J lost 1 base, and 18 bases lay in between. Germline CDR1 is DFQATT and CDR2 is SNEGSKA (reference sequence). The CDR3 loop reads CSADSGGHESGNTIYF. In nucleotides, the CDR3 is TGCAGTGCTGACTCCGGGGGACACGAATCTGGAAACACCATATATTTT.

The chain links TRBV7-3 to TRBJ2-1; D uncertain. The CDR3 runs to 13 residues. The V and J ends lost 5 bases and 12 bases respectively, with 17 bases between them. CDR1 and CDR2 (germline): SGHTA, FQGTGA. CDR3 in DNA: TGTGCCAGCAGCCACGGGCCAACCATGGGGCAGTTCTTC. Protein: CASSHGPTMGQFF.

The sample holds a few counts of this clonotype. CDR3 DNA sequence: TGTGCCAGCAGCTTTGTGGGCACCGATGATCAGTACTTC. This codes for CASSFVGTDDQYF. The chain employs TRBV5-4 and TRBJ2-4, with D hard to call. Germline CDR1 reads SGHNT; CDR2 reads YYREEE (reference sequence). Trimming removed 2 bases at V and 12 bases at J, with 15 bases between. The CDR3 contains 13 residues.

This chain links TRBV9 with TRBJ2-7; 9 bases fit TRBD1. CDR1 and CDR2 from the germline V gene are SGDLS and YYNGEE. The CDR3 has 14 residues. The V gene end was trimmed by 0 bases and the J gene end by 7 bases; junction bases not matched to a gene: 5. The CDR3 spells CASSVGQGDGEQYV. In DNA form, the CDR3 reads TGTGCCAGCAGCGTAGGACAGGGGGATGGTGAGCAGTACGTC.

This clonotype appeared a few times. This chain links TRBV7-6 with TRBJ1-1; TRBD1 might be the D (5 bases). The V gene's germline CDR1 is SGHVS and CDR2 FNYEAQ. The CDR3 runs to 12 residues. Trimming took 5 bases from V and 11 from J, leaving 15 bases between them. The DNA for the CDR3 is TGTGCCAGCAGCCTAAACGGGGCGGAGGCTTTCTTT. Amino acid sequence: CASSLNGAEAFF.

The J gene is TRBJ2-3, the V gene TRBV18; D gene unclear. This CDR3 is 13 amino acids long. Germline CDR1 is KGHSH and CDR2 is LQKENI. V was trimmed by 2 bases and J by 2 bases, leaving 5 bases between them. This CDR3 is CASSPTTTDTQYF. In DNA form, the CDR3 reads TGTGCCAGCTCACCAACAACCACAGATACGCAGTATTTT.

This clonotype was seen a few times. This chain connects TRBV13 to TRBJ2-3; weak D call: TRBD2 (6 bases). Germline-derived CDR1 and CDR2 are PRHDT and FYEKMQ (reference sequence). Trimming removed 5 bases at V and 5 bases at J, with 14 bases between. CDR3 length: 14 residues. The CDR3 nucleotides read TGTGCCAGCAGCCGAGGAGGGCCTGGAGATACGCAGTATTTT. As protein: CASSRGGPGDTQYF.

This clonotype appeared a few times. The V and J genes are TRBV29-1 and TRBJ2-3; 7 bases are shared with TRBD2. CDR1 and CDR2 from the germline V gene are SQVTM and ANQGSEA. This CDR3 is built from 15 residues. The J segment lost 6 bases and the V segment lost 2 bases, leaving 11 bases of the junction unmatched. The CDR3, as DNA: TGCAGCGTTGAAACTTATCTAGCGGCTGGGGATACGCAGTATTTT. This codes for CSVETYLAAGDTQYF.